This T cell receptor (beta chain) originates from a study of blood T cells in healthy people across ages. The use of a sample-barcoded 5' primer and a J-beta primer mix characterized a second PCR of about 7 to 12 cycles. Each TCR beta cDNA got a 12-nucleotide random molecular identifier. TCRdb recomputed calls from the 5' RACE reads with MiXCR, one row per CDR3 protein. The top ten hold about 42% of the sample, which has 750,000 to 950,000 distinct CDR3 sequences, roughly 50% seen once. Study outcomes and limitations: Leaving the PBMCs unsorted stopped any conclusive comparison of naive versus antigen-experienced cells.

Comment on this clonotype: As yet, its antigen is unknown.

The CDR3 extends over 16 amino acids. Germline assignment: CDR1 MNHEY and CDR2 SMNVEV (reference sequence). The ends lost 6 bases at V and 11 bases at J; junction bases unmatched: 21. This chain links TRBV27 with TRBJ2-5; TRBD2 matches 7 bases. The origin of this receptor is a man at least 80 years old in good health. The specimen sequenced was blood. CDR3 nucleotide sequence: TGTGCCAGCAGCCGCGGGGCGCCAACCGGGGGGAATGAGCAGTACTTC. It translates to CASSRGAPTGGNEQYF.